This T cell receptor (beta chain) originates from a study of blood T cells in healthy people across ages. Comments on this clonotype: Its target is unknown.

The V gene lost 2 bases and the J gene lost 8 bases, with 16 bases spanning the gap. The CDR3 length is 15 residues. Germline V gives CDR1 MNHEY, CDR2 SVGEGT. General study findings and limits: When set beside aged donors, long-lived donors presented more naive CD4+ cells and higher diversity.

No fewer than 5 micrograms of total RNA were isolated from every sample. Sample-barcoded 5' priming and a J-beta primer mix drove a second PCR of roughly 7 to 11 cycles. The authors tagged each cDNA molecule using a template-switch adaptor with 12 random nucleotides. Sequencing recovered at least 3 million CDR3-containing paired-end reads from each sample. TCRdb independently ran MiXCR on the 5' RACE reads; one entry per CDR3 protein. The table records roughly 1.6 million distinct CDR3 sequences, about 32% of them present only once. This receptor was obtained from a woman in her thirties in good health. The V call is TRBV6-2 or TRBV6-3, the J call TRBJ2-4; the D gene is possibly TRBD2 (6 bases). The material sequenced was blood. Here the CDR3 DNA reads TGTGCCAGCAGTTACCGACCCCTAACGGGAGACATTCAGTACTTC. This translates into CASSYRPLTGDIQYF.